This passage covers 21 T cell receptor beta chains from one sample sequenced in a study of cytomegalovirus exposure and HLA in healthy donors. The study ran its PCR with 60 Vbeta and 13 Jbeta primers. Generated by immunoSEQ multiplex PCR, the TCRdb table keeps only in-frame clones and is missing some. In all, the sample yields some 39,000 clones. The source material was PBMCs. The receptors derive from a woman in her twenties or thirties in good health and CMV-seropositive.

The V and J genes are TRBV5-1 and TRBJ1-2; unclear D gene. CDR3 length: 15 amino acids. Trimming took off 0 bases at V and 6 bases at J, with 15 bases between the two ends. Germline V gene data show CDR1 as SGHRS and CDR2 as YFSETQ. DNA for the CDR3: TGCGCCAGCAGCTTGGATATCAGCGGGCATGATGGCTACACCTTC. This translates into CASSLDISGHDGYTF.

The rearrangement links TRBV5-6 to TRBJ2-3; 7 nucleotides align to TRBD2. The CDR3 runs 16 residues. V dropped 1 base and J dropped 3; count of bases not matched to a gene: 8. The germline CDR1 and CDR2 sequences are SGHDT and YYEEEE. CDR3 region: CASSLRPGEGTDTQYF. CDR3 bases: TGTGCCAGCAGCTTGAGGCCCGGGGAGGGGACAGATACGCAGTATTTT.

The chain links TRBV7-2 to TRBJ1-2, with D uncertain. V was cut by 5 bases and J by 5 bases, with 15 bases left in between. Germline assignment: CDR1 SGHTA and CDR2 FQGNSA. This CDR3 comprises 14 residues. The CDR3: CASSPQWQDYGYTF. Written as DNA, the CDR3 is TGTGCCAGCAGCCCCCAATGGCAGGATTATGGCTACACCTTC.

The chain couples TRBV13 to TRBJ1-2; possibly TRBD1 for D (5 bases). Trimming took 4 bases from V and 6 from J, leaving 15 bases between them. Germline V gives CDR1 PRHDT, CDR2 FYEKMQ (reference sequence). This CDR3 is 14 amino acids long. This CDR3 is CASSWPRREDGYTF. Written as DNA, the CDR3 is TGTGCCAGCAGCTGGCCCCGCAGGGAGGATGGCTACACCTTC.

The CDR3 DNA reads TGTGCCAGCAGACCCGGACAGGTCTCCTACGAGCAGTACTTC. Its translation is CASRPGQVSYEQYF. The gene calls are TRBV2 and TRBJ2-7; 7 bases map to TRBD1. The V gene end was trimmed by 6 bases and the J gene end by 0 bases; junction bases not matched to a gene: 5. The germline V gene has CDR1 SNHLY and CDR2 FYNNEI. The CDR3 covers 14 residues.

The chain employs TRBV28 and TRBJ1-5, with TRBD1 matching over 8 bases. The CDR3 runs to 14 residues. With 6 bases clipped from V and 5 bases from J, the junction kept 6 bases outside the gene matches. Germline V gives CDR1 MDHEN, CDR2 SYDVKM. The CDR3 DNA follows: TGTGCCAGCAGCACCGGGACAGGTGATCAGCCCCAGCATTTT. Translated, it gives CASSTGTGDQPQHF. The variable domain in full, completed from reference TRBV28 and TRBJ1-5, reads DVKVTQSSRYLVKRTGEKVFLECVQDMDHENMFWYRQDPGLGLRLIYFSYDVKMKEKGDIPEGYSVSREKKERFSLILESASTNQTSMYLCASSTGTGDQPQHFGDGTRLSIL.

V usage is TRBV28 and J usage is TRBJ1-4; tentatively, D is TRBD1 (6 bases). V lost 6 bases and J 9 bases, leaving 14 bases between the germline ends. CDR3 length equals 13 residues. CDR1 and CDR2 from the germline V gene are MDHEN and SYDVKM. Here the CDR3 reads CASSLVWGQKLFF. The CDR3 bases are TGTGCCAGCAGCCTCGTTTGGGGGCAAAAACTGTTTTTT.

The chain carries TRBV5-1 and TRBJ1-2; 9 bases align to TRBD1. This CDR3 comprises 14 residues. Germline CDR1 is SGHRS and CDR2 is YFSETQ. The V gene end was trimmed by 4 bases and the J gene end by 3 bases; junction bases not matched to a gene: 4. The CDR3 nucleotides read TGCGCCAGCAGCGGACAGGGGCGCGACTATGGCTACACCTTC. This codes for CASSGQGRDYGYTF.

V usage is TRBV27 and J usage is TRBJ2-2, with a weak D call TRBD1 (5 bases). Germline assignment: CDR1 MNHEY and CDR2 SMNVEV (reference sequence). Trimming left V 4 bases short and J 1 base short, with 22 bases between. This CDR3 comprises 19 residues. The CDR3 DNA follows: TGTGCCAGCAGTTCCACTTTCTCAGGGATCGGCGGGAACACCGGGGAGCTGTTTTTT. This encodes CASSSTFSGIGGNTGELFF.

J is TRBJ2-7 and V is TRBV18, with 12 positions matching TRBD2. Germline V gene data show CDR1 as KGHSH and CDR2 as LQKENI. CDR3 size: 17 residues. The J segment lost 0 bases and the V segment lost 2 bases, leaving 5 bases of the junction unmatched. In DNA form, the CDR3 reads TGTGCCAGCTCACCAGACACTAGCGGGGGGCCCTCCTACGAGCAGTACTTC. Its protein is CASSPDTSGGPSYEQYF.

The chain links TRBV14 to TRBJ1-3; perhaps TRBD1 as D (6 bases). This CDR3 is 16 amino acids long. Between the trimmed V and J ends, which lost 5 bases and 0 bases, there was a span of 14 bases. The germline V gene has CDR1 SGHDN and CDR2 FVKESK. The DNA for the CDR3 is TGTGCCAGCAGCGCTACCGGGACATACTCTGGAAACACCATATATTTT. Amino acids: CASSATGTYSGNTIYF.

The chain links TRBV30 to TRBJ1-2, with 7 bases fitting TRBD1. The V and J ends lost 1 base and 4 bases, in that order; junction bases with no gene match: 0. This CDR3 has 12 amino acids. Germline V gives CDR1 GTSNPN, CDR2 SVGIG (reference sequence). DNA of the CDR3: TGTGCCTGGAGTGGACAGGGCTATGGCTACACCTTC. Its translation is CAWSGQGYGYTF.

This chain connects TRBV11-1 to TRBJ2-7; 10 bases match TRBD2. Trimming took 4 bases from V and 4 from J; bases not matched to a gene: 7. Per the germline V gene, CDR1 is SGHAT and CDR2 is FQDESV (reference sequence). This CDR3 contains 15 residues. CDR3 loop: CASSSGLAAQYEQYF. CDR3 DNA sequence: TGTGCCAGCAGCTCAGGACTAGCGGCCCAATACGAGCAGTACTTC.

V and J are TRBV7-9 and TRBJ2-2; TRBD2 might be the D (6 bases). This CDR3 comprises 15 residues. The V gene lost 5 bases and the J gene lost 5 bases, with 15 bases spanning the gap. Germline assignment: CDR1 SEHNR and CDR2 FQNEAQ (reference sequence). CDR3 in amino acids: CASSPLGGRTGELFF. CDR3 coding DNA: TGTGCCAGCAGCCCATTGGGGGGACGGACCGGGGAGCTGTTTTTT.

CDR3 amino acids: CASSYIITNYGYTF. The CDR3 region has the DNA TGTGCCAGCAGTTACATCATAACAAACTATGGCTACACCTTC. J is TRBJ1-2 and V is TRBV6-6; D call uncertain. Germline assignment: CDR1 MNHNY and CDR2 SVGAGI (reference sequence). The CDR3 totals 14 residues. The ends were cut back, 2 bases at V and 2 bases at J, with 9 bases in the middle.

The V call is TRBV5-6, the J call TRBJ2-7; 9 bases align to TRBD1. V trimming: 4 bases; J trimming: 2 bases; junction bases outside the gene matches: 10. The CDR3 is 16 amino acids. Germline values: CDR1 SGHDT, CDR2 YYEEEE. CDR3 residues: CASSGRTGDGPYEQYF. CDR3 nucleotides: TGTGCCAGCAGCGGAAGGACAGGGGATGGGCCCTACGAGCAGTACTTC.

The rearrangement uses TRBV14 and TRBJ2-1, with D hard to call. The CDR3 spans 17 residues. Germline V CDR1 and CDR2: SGHDN, FVKESK. Trimming pared 3 bases from V and 0 bases from J, leaving 15 bases between. The CDR3 loop is CASSHHPLESSYNEQFF. In nucleotides, the CDR3 is TGTGCCAGCAGCCATCACCCCCTCGAGAGCTCCTACAATGAGCAGTTCTTC. The complete variable domain, with remaining parts taken from reference TRBV14 and TRBJ2-1, reads EAGVTQFPSHSVIEKGQTVTLRCDPISGHDNLYWYRRVMGKEIKFLLHFVKESKQDESGMPNNRFLAERTGGTYSTLKVQPAELEDSGVYFCASSHHPLESSYNEQFFGPGTRLTVL.

CDR3 sequence: CASSWTGSTEAFF. CDR3 bases: TGTGCCAGTAGTTGGACAGGGTCCACTGAAGCTTTCTTT. The V call is TRBV2, the J call TRBJ1-1; TRBD1 aligns across 8 bases. The germline gives CDR1 SNHLY, CDR2 FYNNEI. Trimming took 9 bases from V and 4 from J; bases not matched to a gene: 7. The CDR3 has 13 amino acids.

The chain has TRBV7-9 and TRBJ2-1, with 12 bases identical to TRBD2. CDR1 SEHNR and CDR2 FQNEAQ come from the germline V gene (reference sequence). The CDR3 covers 13 residues. The J segment lost 10 bases and the V segment lost 5 bases, leaving 3 bases of the junction unmatched. CDR3 region: CASSDTSGGEQFF. The DNA for the CDR3 is TGTGCCAGCAGCGACACTAGCGGGGGGGAGCAGTTCTTC.

V is TRBV7-9 and J is TRBJ1-1; D is ambiguous. Per the germline V gene, CDR1 is SEHNR and CDR2 is FQNEAQ (reference sequence). The CDR3 totals 14 residues. V lost 2 bases, J lost 2 bases, and 9 bases lay in between. CDR3 coding DNA: TGTGCCAGCAGCTTAAACATCATTAACACTGAAGCTTTCTTT. Translating gives CASSLNIINTEAFF.

J is TRBJ2-7 and V is TRBV29-1, with a possible D match to TRBD2 (6 bases). Germline assignment: CDR1 SQVTM and CDR2 ANQGSEA. Trimming pared 6 bases from V and 1 base from J, leaving 13 bases between. The CDR3 spans 13 residues. CDR3 sequence: CSVEDYTSYEQYF. CDR3 coding DNA: TGCAGCGTGGAGGACTACACATCCTACGAGCAGTACTTC.